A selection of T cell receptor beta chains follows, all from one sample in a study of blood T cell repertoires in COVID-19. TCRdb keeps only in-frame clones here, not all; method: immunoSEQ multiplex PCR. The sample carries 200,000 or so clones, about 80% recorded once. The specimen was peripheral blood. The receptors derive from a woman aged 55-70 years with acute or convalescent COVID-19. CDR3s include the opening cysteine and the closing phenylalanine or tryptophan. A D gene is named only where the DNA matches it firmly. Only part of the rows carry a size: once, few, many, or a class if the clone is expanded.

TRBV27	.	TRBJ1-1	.	TGTGCCAGCAGTACCGAGGGACAATTGAACACTGAAGCTTTCTTT	CASSTEGQLNTEAFF
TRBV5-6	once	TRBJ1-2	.	TGTGCCAGCAGCTTGGATCCCGGAGGGATTAACTATGGCTACACCTTC	CASSLDPGGINYGYTF
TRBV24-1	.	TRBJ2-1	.	TGTGCCACCAGTGACCCCCGCGCCGGGACTCGAGGGTACAATGAGCAGTTCTTC	CATSDPRAGTRGYNEQFF
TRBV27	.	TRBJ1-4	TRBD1	TGTGCCAGCAGTCCCCGGGGACAGACTAATGAAAAACTGTTTTTT	CASSPRGQTNEKLFF
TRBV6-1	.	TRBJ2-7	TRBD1	TGTGCCAGCAGTGAAGCTCCGACAGGGTTCGCGCAGTACTTC	CASSEAPTGFAQYF
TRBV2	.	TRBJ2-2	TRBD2	TGTGCCAGCCTTAGCGGGGGGGCTATAAGGACCGGGGAGCTGTTTTTT	CASLSGGAIRTGELFF
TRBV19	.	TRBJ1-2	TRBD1	TGTGCCAGTAGTACCGGAACGACAGGGTCTAACTATGGCTACACCTTC	CASSTGTTGSNYGYTF
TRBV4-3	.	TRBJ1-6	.	TGCGCCAGCAGCCAAGAACCGGGGGGTGCCTATAATTCACCCCTCCACTTT	CASSQEPGGAYNSPLHF
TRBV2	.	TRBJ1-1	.	TGTGCCAGCAGTGTCCCCCAGGGGATGGGCACTGAAGCTTTCTTT	CASSVPQGMGTEAFF
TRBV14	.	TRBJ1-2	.	TGTGCCAGCAGCCAAGATGCGGTTAACTATGGCTACACCTTC	CASSQDAVNYGYTF
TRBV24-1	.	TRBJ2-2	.	TGTGCCACCAGTGATTGGGCAAGCCCGAACACCGGGGAGCTGTTTTTT	CATSDWASPNTGELFF
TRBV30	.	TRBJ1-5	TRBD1	TGTGCCTGGAACAGGGGCCGCAATCAGCCCCAGCATTTT	CAWNRGRNQPQHF
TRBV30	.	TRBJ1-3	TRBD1	TGTGCCTGGAACCCGGGACAGAGCTCTGGAAACACCATATATTTT	CAWNPGQSSGNTIYF
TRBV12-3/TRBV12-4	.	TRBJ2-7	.	TGTGCCAGCAGTTTGGGGCTCGAGCAGTACTTC	CASSLGLEQYF
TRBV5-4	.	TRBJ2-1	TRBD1	TGTGCCAGCAGCTCCACAGGGGGTCGGTACAATGAGCAGTTCTTC	CASSSTGGRYNEQFF
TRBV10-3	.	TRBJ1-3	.	TGTGCCATCAAAGGGGCCAACTCTGGAAACACCATATATTTT	CAIKGANSGNTIYF
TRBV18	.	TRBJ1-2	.	TGTGCCAGCTCACCTACAGGGAACTATGGCTACACCTTC	CASSPTGNYGYTF
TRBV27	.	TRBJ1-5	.	TGTGCCAGCAGATTCAGGGCCCGGGGAGCGGGTCAGCCCCAGCATTTT	CASRFRARGAGQPQHF
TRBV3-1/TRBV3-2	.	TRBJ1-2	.	TGTGCCAGCAGCCACACGGACAGTAACTATGGCTACACCTTC	CASSHTDSNYGYTF
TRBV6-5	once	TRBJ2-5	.	TGTGCCAGCAGTCCTCGGGAGACCCAGTACTTC	CASSPRETQYF